The clone carrying this TCR beta chain was seen once. Its cognate antigen is unknown. The time point was: after dendritic cell vaccination, including at tumor progression/relapse. No glioblastoma patient carried an isocitrate dehydrogenase mutation. Assay: immunoSEQ multiplex PCR; the TCRdb copy retains only in-frame clones and omits some. The table lists tens of thousands of clones, about 81% of them singletons. This CDR3 is 13 amino acids long. V lost 4 bases, J lost 5 bases, and 11 bases lay in between. Germline-derived CDR1 and CDR2 are MNHEY and SVGAGI. The data originate from a study of glioma-infiltrating T cells after dendritic cell vaccination. Study findings and constraints: Complete blood and tumor specimen sets were limited to few patients.

This TCR was sampled from a human donor with glioblastoma. Sample: blood, taken after dendritic cell vaccination. The J gene is TRBJ1-2, the V gene TRBV6-5, with a weak D call TRBD1 (5 bases). CDR3 sequence (DNA): TGTGCCAGCAGTTCGGGACGGGAGTATGGCTACACCTTC. The encoded protein is CASSSGREYGYTF.